One and the same sample provided the 20 T cell receptor beta chains below, sequenced in a study of blood T cell repertoires in COVID-19. The assay was immunoSEQ multiplex PCR, and TCRdb's table has in-frame clones only and misses some. The profile shows approximately 300,000 clones, more than 70% of them singletons. Input material: peripheral blood. These receptors all stem from a woman in her fifties or sixties with acute or convalescent COVID-19.

In DNA, the CDR3 is TGTGCCAGCAGTTCCGGAGGTGCTAGCACAGATACGCAGTATTTT. It specifies CASSSGGASTDTQYF. The J gene is TRBJ2-3, the V gene TRBV27; maybe TRBD2 (5 bases). V dropped 4 bases and J dropped 0 bases, with 11 bases sitting between them. The CDR3 spans 15 residues. CDR1 and CDR2 (germline): MNHEY, SMNVEV (reference sequence).

As for this clone: Additional DNA sequences in this sample encode the identical CDR3. The chain couples TRBV5-4 to TRBJ1-2, with D maybe TRBD1 (5 bases). The germline V and J ends were trimmed by 1 base and 3 bases, with 10 bases remaining between them. Germline CDR1 reads SGHNT; CDR2 reads YYREEE (reference sequence). This CDR3 is 14 amino acids long. The CDR3 bases are TGTGCCAGCAGCTTGCGGGGAGGGGACTATGGCTACACCTTC. This codes for CASSLRGGDYGYTF. The full variable domain, its missing parts supplied by reference TRBV5-4 and TRBJ1-2, is ETGVTQSPTHLIKTRGQQVTLRCSSQSGHNTVSWYQQALGQGPQFIFQYYREEENGRGNFPPRFSGLQFPNYSSELNVNALELDDSALYLCASSLRGGDYGYTFGSGTRLTVV.

In regard to this clone: Other nucleotide sequences in the sample specify the same CDR3. This chain uses TRBV28 with TRBJ1-1; D is uncertain. The germline V gene has CDR1 MDHEN and CDR2 SYDVKM. Trimming cost V 11 bases and J 1 base, with 8 bases left between them. The length of the CDR3 is 11 residues. The CDR3 coding sequence is TGTGCCGCAGCAGGGAACACTGAAGCTTTCTTT. Translating gives CAAAGNTEAFF.

The gene calls are TRBV7-3 and TRBJ2-3; D not certain. Trimming took off 2 bases at V and 4 bases at J, with 10 bases between the two ends. From germline, CDR1 is SGHTA and CDR2 FQGTGA. The CDR3 is made up of 14 amino acids. The chain's CDR3 is CASSLGLISDTQYF. CDR3 sequence (DNA): TGTGCCAGCAGCTTAGGGCTAATTTCAGATACGCAGTATTTT.

This sequence joins TRBV30 and TRBJ2-5; 10 bases align to TRBD2. The CDR3 covers 13 residues. CDR1 is GTSNPN and CDR2 is SVGIG in the germline V gene (reference sequence). J was trimmed by 7 bases and V by 2 bases; bases with no gene match: 4. CDR3 DNA sequence: TGTGCCTGGAGTTCTAGCGGGAGAGGGACCCAGTACTTC. Encoded protein: CAWSSSGRGTQYF.

The chain employs TRBV5-1 and TRBJ2-1; D call uncertain. Germline assignment: CDR1 SGHRS and CDR2 YFSETQ. CDR3 length: 13 residues. Deletions cut 0 bases from V and 8 bases from J, with 9 bases between. The CDR3 loop reads CASSLAPDYEQFF. The CDR3 bases are TGCGCCAGCAGCTTGGCTCCCGACTATGAGCAGTTCTTC.

The table lists this clone with a few counts. The chain employs TRBV27 and TRBJ1-3, with D unresolved. Germline lookup yields CDR1 MNHEY and CDR2 SMNVEV (reference sequence). The CDR3 covers 13 residues. The V end lost 6 bases, the J end lost 0 bases, and 6 bases lay between the germline ends. The CDR3 region is CASRRYSGNTIYF. The CDR3 region has the DNA TGTGCCAGCAGACGGTACTCTGGAAACACCATATATTTT.

The gene calls are TRBV14 and TRBJ2-1; D perhaps matches TRBD2 (6 bases). Germline V gene lookup returns CDR1 SGHDN and CDR2 FVKESK. The CDR3 runs to 15 residues. V was trimmed by 0 bases and J by 3 bases, leaving 9 bases between them. CDR3 residues: CASSQDLGGYNEQFF. The CDR3 DNA reads TGTGCCAGCAGCCAAGATTTGGGGGGCTACAATGAGCAGTTCTTC.

The rearrangement links TRBV2 to TRBJ1-1; 8 nucleotides agree with TRBD1. The germline gives CDR1 SNHLY, CDR2 FYNNEI. The V gene end was trimmed by 5 bases and the J gene end by 3 bases; junction bases not matched to a gene: 5. The length of the CDR3 is 14 residues. The CDR3 is CASSPRTGHTEAFF. The CDR3, as DNA: TGTGCCAGCAGTCCCCGGACAGGGCACACTGAAGCTTTCTTT.

This clone turned up a few times. This chain links TRBV7-2 with TRBJ2-7; D is uncertain. The germline V gene encodes CDR1 SGHTA and CDR2 FQGNSA. V lost 4 bases to trimming and J lost 7 bases, with 8 bases between them. The CDR3 consists of 11 residues. CDR3 sequence reads: CASSSLEEQYF. The CDR3 coding sequence is TGTGCCAGCAGCTCTCTGGAGGAGCAGTACTTC.

The count of this clone is one. This chain joins TRBV5-1 and TRBJ2-1; 10 nucleotides agree with TRBD2. CDR3 length equals 16 residues. V gave up 4 bases and J gave up 8 bases; unmatched junction bases: 12. The germline gives CDR1 SGHRS, CDR2 YFSETQ. This CDR3 is CASSPAGLAGADEQFF. CDR3 in DNA: TGCGCCAGCAGCCCGGCAGGGCTAGCGGGAGCGGATGAGCAGTTCTTC. Using reference TRBV5-1 and TRBJ2-1 for the parts outside the CDR3, the full variable domain is KAGVTQTPRYLIKTRGQQVTLSCSPISGHRSVSWYQQTPGQGLQFLFEYFSETQRNKGNFPGRFSGRQFSNSRSEMNVSTLELGDSALYLCASSPAGLAGADEQFFGPGTRLTVL.

This chain links TRBV5-1 with TRBJ2-7; 8 positions agree with TRBD2. CDR3 length: 15 residues. Germline trimming cut 3 bases from V and 2 bases from J; bases unmatched to any gene: 7. Germline assignment: CDR1 SGHRS and CDR2 YFSETQ. The CDR3 sequence: CASSSSGSPAYEQYF. The CDR3 nucleotides read TGCGCCAGCAGCTCCAGCGGGAGTCCCGCCTACGAGCAGTACTTC.

V and J are TRBV5-1 and TRBJ1-5; D uncertain. Trimming left V 0 bases short and J 7 bases short, with 14 bases between. Germline CDR1 SGHRS, CDR2 YFSETQ. This CDR3 has 15 residues. The CDR3 loop reads CASSLAGIAGQPQHF. For the CDR3, the DNA is TGCGCCAGCAGCTTGGCTGGGATAGCGGGACAGCCCCAGCATTTT.

This rearrangement joins TRBV7-2 to TRBJ1-2, with D possibly TRBD1 on 6 matching bases. Trimming pared 5 bases from V and 7 bases from J, leaving 14 bases between. This CDR3 spans 13 amino acids. Germline assignment: CDR1 SGHTA and CDR2 FQGNSA. This CDR3 reads CASSQDRIGGYTF. In nucleotides, the CDR3 is TGTGCCAGCAGCCAAGACAGGATCGGTGGCTACACCTTC. Supplemented by reference TRBV7-2 and TRBJ1-2, the full variable domain reads GAGVSQSPSNKVTEKGKDVELRCDPISGHTALYWYRQSLGQGLEFLIYFQGNSAPDKSGLPSDRFSAERTGGSVSTLTIQRTQQEDSAVYLCASSQDRIGGYTFGSGTRLTVV.

The chain uses TRBV25-1 and TRBJ2-5; tentative D call: TRBD2 (7 bases). Trimming took off 6 bases at V and 3 bases at J, with 14 bases between the two ends. This CDR3 comprises 14 residues. Looked up from germline, CDR1 is MGHDK and CDR2 is SYGVNS. The CDR3 sequence: CASSNWGGEETQYF. CDR3 bases: TGTGCCAGCAGCAATTGGGGGGGCGAAGAGACCCAGTACTTC.

V gene TRBV7-2 combines with J gene TRBJ2-7, with 10 bases that match TRBD2. CDR1 is SGHTA and CDR2 is FQGNSA in the germline V gene. With V trimmed by 4 bases and J by 1 base, 1 base remained unmatched. CDR3 length equals 14 residues. The CDR3 protein is CASSSSGGSYEQYF. DNA of the CDR3: TGTGCCAGCAGCTCTAGCGGGGGATCCTACGAGCAGTACTTC.

The chain uses TRBV2 and TRBJ2-7; 7 nucleotides align to TRBD2. With V trimmed by 7 bases and J by 0 bases, 9 bases remained unmatched. The germline gives CDR1 SNHLY, CDR2 FYNNEI. The length of the CDR3 is 15 residues. The CDR3 nucleotides read TGTGCCAGCAATTTTAGGCGGGAGAGCTCCTACGAGCAGTACTTC. Translation: CASNFRRESSYEQYF.

The chain uses TRBV28 and TRBJ2-7; D not resolved. Per germline, CDR1 MDHEN and CDR2 SYDVKM. Between the trimmed V and J ends, which lost 3 bases and 6 bases, there was a span of 12 bases. The CDR3 length is 13 residues. CDR3 amino acids: CASSLPQLREQYF. For the CDR3, the DNA is TGTGCCAGCAGTTTGCCCCAACTCCGCGAGCAGTACTTC.

The chain is built from TRBV2 and TRBJ2-3, with 9 bases matching TRBD2. This CDR3 comprises 19 residues. Germline V gives CDR1 SNHLY, CDR2 FYNNEI. Trimming at V came to 5 bases and at J to 4 bases, leaving 19 bases not matched to a gene. CDR3 in amino acids: CASSQTTLAGILGPDTQYF. In nucleotides, the CDR3 is TGTGCCAGCAGTCAAACTACGCTAGCGGGAATCTTGGGGCCAGATACGCAGTATTTT.

The chain carries TRBV11-3 and TRBJ1-2; no reliable D call. V lost 8 bases to trimming and J lost 7 bases, with 8 bases between them. Germline V gene sequence: CDR1 SGHNT, CDR2 YENEEA. This CDR3 has 10 residues. CDR3 bases: TGTGCCAGCCAATGCGGTGGCTACACCTTC. Amino acid sequence: CASQCGGYTF.